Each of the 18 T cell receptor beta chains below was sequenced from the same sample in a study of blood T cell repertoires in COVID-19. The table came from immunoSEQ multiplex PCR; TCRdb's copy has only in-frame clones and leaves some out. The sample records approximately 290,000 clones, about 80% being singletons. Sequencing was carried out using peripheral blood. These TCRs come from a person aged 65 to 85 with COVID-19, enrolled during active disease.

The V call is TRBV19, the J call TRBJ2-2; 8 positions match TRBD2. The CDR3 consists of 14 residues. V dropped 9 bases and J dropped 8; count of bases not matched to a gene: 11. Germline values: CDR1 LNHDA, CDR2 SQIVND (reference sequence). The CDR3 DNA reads TGTGCCAGCCATTCCCGGGAGGGTATAGGGGAGCTGTTTTTT. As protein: CASHSREGIGELFF.

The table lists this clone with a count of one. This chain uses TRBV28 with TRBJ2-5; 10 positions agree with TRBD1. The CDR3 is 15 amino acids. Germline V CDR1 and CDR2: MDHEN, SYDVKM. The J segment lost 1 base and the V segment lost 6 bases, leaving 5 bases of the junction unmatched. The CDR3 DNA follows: TGTGCCAGCAGCCGCAGGACAGGGGGCCAAGAGACCCAGTACTTC. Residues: CASSRRTGGQETQYF.

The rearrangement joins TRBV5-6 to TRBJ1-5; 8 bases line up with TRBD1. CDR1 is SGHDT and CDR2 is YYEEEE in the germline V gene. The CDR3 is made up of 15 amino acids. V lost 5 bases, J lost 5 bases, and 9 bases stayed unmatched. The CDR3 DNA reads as TGTGCCAGCAGTTCGACAGGGGCGGCCCATCAGCCCCAGCATTTT. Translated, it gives CASSSTGAAHQPQHF.

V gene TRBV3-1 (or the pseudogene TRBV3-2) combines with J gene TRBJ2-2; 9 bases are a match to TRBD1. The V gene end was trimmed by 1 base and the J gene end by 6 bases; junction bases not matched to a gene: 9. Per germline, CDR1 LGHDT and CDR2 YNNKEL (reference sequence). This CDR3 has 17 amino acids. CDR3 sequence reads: CASSQGVGQGVAGELFF. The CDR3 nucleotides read TGTGCCAGCAGCCAAGGTGTGGGACAGGGTGTCGCCGGGGAGCTGTTTTTT.

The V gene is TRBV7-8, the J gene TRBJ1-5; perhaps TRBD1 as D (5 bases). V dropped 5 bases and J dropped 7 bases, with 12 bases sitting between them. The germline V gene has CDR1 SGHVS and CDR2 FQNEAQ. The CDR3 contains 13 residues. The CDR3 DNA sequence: TGTGCCAGCAGCCCAGGGTACAACCAGCCCCAGCATTTT. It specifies CASSPGYNQPQHF.

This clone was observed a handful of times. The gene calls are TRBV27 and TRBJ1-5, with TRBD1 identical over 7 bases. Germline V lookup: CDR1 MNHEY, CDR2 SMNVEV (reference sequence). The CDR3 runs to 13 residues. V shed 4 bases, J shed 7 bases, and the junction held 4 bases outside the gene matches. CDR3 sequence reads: CASSSTGYQPQHF. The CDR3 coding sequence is TGTGCCAGCAGTTCGACAGGGTACCAGCCCCAGCATTTT.

CDR3 in DNA: TGCAGCGTGGGTCTAGCGAGGGGAACAGATACGCAGTATTTT. As protein: CSVGLARGTDTQYF. This chain links TRBV29-1 with TRBJ2-3, with D possibly being TRBD2 (6 bases). V was shortened by 6 bases and J by 3 bases, with 16 bases between the two germline ends. From germline, CDR1 is SQVTM and CDR2 ANQGSEA. The CDR3 has 14 amino acids.

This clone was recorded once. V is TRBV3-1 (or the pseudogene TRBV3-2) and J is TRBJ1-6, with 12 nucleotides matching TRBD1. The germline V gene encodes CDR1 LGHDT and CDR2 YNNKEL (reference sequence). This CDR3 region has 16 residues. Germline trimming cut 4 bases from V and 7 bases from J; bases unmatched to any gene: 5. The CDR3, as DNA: TGTGCCAGCAGCCTGGGGACAGGGGGCTTCAATTCACCCCTCCACTTT. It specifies CASSLGTGGFNSPLHF.

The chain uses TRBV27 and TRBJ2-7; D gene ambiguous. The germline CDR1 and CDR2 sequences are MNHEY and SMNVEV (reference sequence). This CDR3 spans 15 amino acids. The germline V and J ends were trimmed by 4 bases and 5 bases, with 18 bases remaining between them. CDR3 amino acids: CASSSITTLDDEQYF. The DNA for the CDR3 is TGTGCCAGCAGTTCCATCACTACGCTTGACGACGAGCAGTACTTC.

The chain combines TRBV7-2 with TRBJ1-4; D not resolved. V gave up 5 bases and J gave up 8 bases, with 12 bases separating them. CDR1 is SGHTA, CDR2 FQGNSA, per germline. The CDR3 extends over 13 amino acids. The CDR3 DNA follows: TGTGCCAGCAGCGACCGATCGGGAGAAAAACTGTTTTTT. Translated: CASSDRSGEKLFF.

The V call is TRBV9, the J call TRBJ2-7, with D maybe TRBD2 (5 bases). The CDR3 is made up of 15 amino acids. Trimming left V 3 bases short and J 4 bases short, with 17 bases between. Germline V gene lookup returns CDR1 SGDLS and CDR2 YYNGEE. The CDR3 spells CASSEGEALTYEQYF. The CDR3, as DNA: TGTGCCAGCAGCGAGGGAGAAGCTCTTACGTACGAGCAGTACTTC.

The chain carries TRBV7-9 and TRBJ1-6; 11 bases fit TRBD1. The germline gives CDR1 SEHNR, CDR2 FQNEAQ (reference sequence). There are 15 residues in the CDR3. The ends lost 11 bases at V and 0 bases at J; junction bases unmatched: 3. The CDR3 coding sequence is TGTGCCTGGGACAGGGGGAGCTCCTATAATTCACCCCTCCACTTT. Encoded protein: CAWDRGSSYNSPLHF.

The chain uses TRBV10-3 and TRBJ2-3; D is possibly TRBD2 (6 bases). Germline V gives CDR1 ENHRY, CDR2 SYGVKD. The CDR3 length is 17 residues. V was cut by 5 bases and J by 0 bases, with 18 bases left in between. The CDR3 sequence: CAISTGGALGSTDTQYF. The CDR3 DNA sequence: TGTGCCATCAGTACCGGGGGTGCCCTTGGTAGCACAGATACGCAGTATTTT.

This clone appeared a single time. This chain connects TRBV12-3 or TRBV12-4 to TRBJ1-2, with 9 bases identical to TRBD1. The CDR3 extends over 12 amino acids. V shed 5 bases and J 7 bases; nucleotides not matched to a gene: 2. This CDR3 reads CASSEDRGGYTF. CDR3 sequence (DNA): TGTGCCAGCAGTGAGGACAGGGGTGGCTACACCTTC.

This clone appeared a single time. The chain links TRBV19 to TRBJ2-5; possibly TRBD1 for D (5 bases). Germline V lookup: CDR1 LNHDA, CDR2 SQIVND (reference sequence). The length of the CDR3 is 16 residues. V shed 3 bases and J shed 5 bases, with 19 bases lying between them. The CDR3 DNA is TGTGCCAGTAGTATCGTTCAGGGTTCGAGGCGGGAGACCCAGTACTTC. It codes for CASSIVQGSRRETQYF.

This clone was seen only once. CDR3 DNA: TGTGCCAGCAGACCTGGGACAGGCTCACAAGAGACCCAGTACTTC. Amino acids: CASRPGTGSQETQYF. This sequence joins TRBV27 and TRBJ2-5; 8 bases match TRBD1. CDR1 is MNHEY and CDR2 is SMNVEV in the germline V gene (reference sequence). The CDR3 has 15 residues. V lost 6 bases to trimming and J lost 2 bases; unmatched junction nucleotides: 8.

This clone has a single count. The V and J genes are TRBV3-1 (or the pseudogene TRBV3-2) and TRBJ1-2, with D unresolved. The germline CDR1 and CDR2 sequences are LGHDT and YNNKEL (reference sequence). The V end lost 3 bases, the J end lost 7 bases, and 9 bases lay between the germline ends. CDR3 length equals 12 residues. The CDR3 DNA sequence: TGTGCCAGCAGCCACGGAGGAACTGGCTACACCTTC. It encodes CASSHGGTGYTF.

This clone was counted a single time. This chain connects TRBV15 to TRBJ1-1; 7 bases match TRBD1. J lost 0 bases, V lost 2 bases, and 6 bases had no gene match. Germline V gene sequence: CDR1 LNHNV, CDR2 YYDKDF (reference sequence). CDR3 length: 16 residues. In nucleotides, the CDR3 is TGTGCCACCAGCAGACCAGGGGGACTGTTGAACACTGAAGCTTTCTTT. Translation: CATSRPGGLLNTEAFF.